What follows describes a single T cell receptor (beta chain). Donors included only healthy HIV-negative adults lacking recent acute infections or vaccinations. The genomic DNA of each subset was split evenly across several immunoSEQ plates. Unsorted PBMC DNA underwent sequencing on ten immunoSEQ deep assay plates. Clones were read by immunoSEQ multiplex PCR, and TCRdb kept only the in-frame ones, dropping some. This sample has roughly 500,000 clones, with 79% found just once. J gave up 2 bases and V 2 bases, and 3 bases lay outside the gene matches. The CDR3 spans 13 residues. Germline-derived CDR1 and CDR2 are GTSNPN and SVGIG (reference sequence). The data were obtained in a study of shared clonotypes between healthy human individuals.

The sample consisted of PBMCs. V usage is TRBV30 and J usage is TRBJ2-7; 7 bases agree with TRBD2. The TCR comes from a woman between 40 and 50 years old in good health. Some clones in this sample may be carry-over from other donors' samples. The CDR3 sequence: CAWSFGTTYEQYF. CDR3 coding DNA: TGTGCCTGGAGTTTCGGGACTACCTACGAGCAGTACTTC.